This TCR beta chain was found in a study of blood T cell repertoires in COVID-19. In the study's own analysis: The authors estimated nucleated cell counts from reference gene primer amplification. TCRdb's table, derived via immunoSEQ multiplex PCR, lists solely in-frame clones and lacks some. V, J and clone size are taken as reported in that table, and D and trimming were inferred from the DNA itself. The table has 60,000 to 80,000 clones, about four fifths seen once; the top ten hold around 8%. Per the germline V gene, CDR1 is SEHNR and CDR2 is FQNEAQ (reference sequence). The ends were cut back, 2 bases at V and 3 bases at J, with 11 bases in the middle. The CDR3 spans 14 residues.

J is TRBJ2-7 and V is TRBV7-9; D gene unclear. The clonotype comes from a man over 45 with active COVID-19. The sample was peripheral blood. CDR3 bases: TGTGCCAGCAGCTTATCCCAGGCCAACTACGAGCAGTACTTC. It specifies CASSLSQANYEQYF.